Listed below are T cell receptor beta chains from one sample, sequenced in a study of blood T cell repertoires in COVID-19. TCRdb's table, derived via immunoSEQ multiplex PCR, lists solely in-frame clones and lacks some. The repertoire holds 95,000 to 150,000 clones, with approximately 90% as singletons. The specimen sequenced was peripheral blood. The receptors were sampled from a man between 40 and 49 years old with acute or convalescent COVID-19. Each CDR3 is given with its conserved first and last residue. D genes are given only for firm matches.

>TRBV2|TRBD1
CASRGSGTGSGNTIYF
>TRBV19|.
CASSIGVLTEAFF
>TRBV29-1|.
CSVGGLNQPQHF
>TRBV7-9|.
CASSLVQGFYEQYF
>TRBV19|TRBD1
CASTDRVKKPQHF
>TRBV6-5|.
CASHGYPMNTEAFF
>TRBV15|TRBD1
CATSRDKRGQGKGVSGYTF
>TRBV5-6|TRBD1
CASSLDRDSEQYF
>TRBV14|TRBD1
CASSQEDRFYGYTF
>TRBV4-1|.
CASSQATGTEAFF
>TRBV6-6|.
CASSYPTAGRPQHF
>TRBV2|TRBD1
CASRDRDRPIEAFF
>TRBV6-5|TRBD1
CASSRTGTGYNEQFF
>TRBV15|.
CATSSPRGGGYTF
>TRBV25-1|TRBD2
CASSAPTSGRRRETQYF
>TRBV27|.
CASSLSGTGYGYTF
>TRBV27|.
CASSPLPLTGEVTEAFF
>TRBV19|TRBD2
CASSSGSPYEQYF
>TRBV10-2|TRBD2
CASSEPTSGEQFF
>TRBV3-1/TRBV3-2|.
CASSQSQNTGELFF
>TRBV5-4|.
CASSHSSYEQYF
>TRBV5-1|TRBD1
CASSLGQGWNTEAFF
>TRBV12-5|TRBD1
CASGSGTVNSPLHF
>TRBV27|.
CASSATVGLASGYTF
>TRBV5-4|TRBD1
CASSLAVDRVSTGELFF
>TRBV2|TRBD1
CASSRQGGQPQHF
>TRBV19|.
CASRTRQFTEAFF
>TRBV19|TRBD2
CASSQGLAGGPSYNEQFF